This T cell receptor beta chain comes out of a study of regulatory T cells in long-lasting Graves disease. Study-level background: Newly diagnosed Graves' patients had under 3 months of antithyroid drugs.

A word on this clonotype: Its specificity is unknown. At one of its ends the junction is not consistent with the germline gene, which may arise from a read error.

Time point in this sample: newly diagnosed GD, antithyroid drugs for less than 3 months. The TCR library was prepared using RNA isolated from PBMCs. Graves' disease was diagnosed by American Thyroid Association guidelines. This CDR3 region has 15 residues. CDR1 is SGHRS, CDR2 YFSETQ, per germline. Arm-PCR of CDR3 regions and iRepertoire HTBI primers were the basis on which TCR beta libraries were built. TCRdb recomputed calls from the multiplex PCR reads with MiXCR, one row per CDR3 protein. The sample has hundreds of thousands of distinct CDR3 sequences; over 15% are singletons. Study-wide results and caveats: There was favoring of TRBV28, TRBJ1-2 and TRBJ2-5 in persistent disease.

These same data were also listed under a study on T cells in Graves' hyperthyroidism and ophthalmopathy.

This receptor was identified in a man between 35 and 55 years old with Graves disease. The sequencing used peripheral blood mononuclear cells (PBMCs), collected at new diagnosis, from a patient treated with antithyroid drugs. The V gene is TRBV5-1, the J gene TRBJ2-4; D gene ambiguous. The CDR3 nucleotides read TGCGCCAGCGGCTTGGCGCAGGCAGCCAAAAACATTCAGTACTTC. It yields the protein CASGLAQAAKNIQYF. The complete variable domain, with remaining parts taken from reference TRBV5-1 and TRBJ2-4, reads KAGVTQTPRYLIKTRGQQVTLSCSPISGHRSVSWYQQTPGQGLQFLFEYFSETQRNKGNFPGRFSGRQFSNSRSEMNVSTLELGDSALYLCASGLAQAAKNIQYFGAGTRLSVL.